The 16 T cell receptor beta chains below all came from one sample that was sequenced in a study of blood T cell repertoires in COVID-19. Here immunoSEQ multiplex PCR was the method, and the copy in TCRdb shows in-frame clones only, minus some. The table has roughly 200,000 clones, around 88% seen once. Sequencing was performed on PBMCs or T cells enriched from blood (not recorded which). All receptors derive from a woman aged 25 to 39 who had been exposed to COVID-19.

V usage is TRBV5-1 and J usage is TRBJ2-5, with D perhaps TRBD1 (7 bases). The germline V and J ends were trimmed by 4 bases and 4 bases, with 17 bases remaining between them. The CDR3 extends over 15 amino acids. Germline V gene data show CDR1 as SGHRS and CDR2 as YFSETQ. In DNA, the CDR3 is TGCGCCAGCAGCAACACGGACAGGCGGGGAGAGACCCAGTACTTC. Protein: CASSNTDRRGETQYF. The whole variable domain, remainder taken from reference TRBV5-1 and TRBJ2-5, is KAGVTQTPRYLIKTRGQQVTLSCSPISGHRSVSWYQQTPGQGLQFLFEYFSETQRNKGNFPGRFSGRQFSNSRSEMNVSTLELGDSALYLCASSNTDRRGETQYFGPGTRLLVL.

The V call is TRBV19, the J call TRBJ1-1; 8 bases are a match to TRBD1. This CDR3 contains 15 residues. V trimming: 5 bases; J trimming: 4 bases; junction bases outside the gene matches: 9. CDR1 and CDR2 from the germline V gene are LNHDA and SQIVND (reference sequence). This CDR3 is CASSRAGQGGTEAFF. Here the CDR3 DNA reads TGTGCCAGTAGTCGGGCCGGACAGGGCGGCACTGAAGCTTTCTTT.

The chain uses TRBV10-3 and TRBJ2-1, with TRBD1 identical over 8 bases. This CDR3 is 14 amino acids long. Trimming removed 2 bases from V and 7 bases from J; junction bases left unmatched: 4. CDR1 ENHRY and CDR2 SYGVKD come from the germline V gene. This CDR3 reads CAISENRGTNEQFF. The DNA for the CDR3 is TGTGCCATCAGTGAGAACAGGGGGACTAATGAGCAGTTCTTC.

This clone was seen a single time. CDR3 residues: CASSRYSGTGGWGEQYF. The CDR3 nucleotides read TGTGCCAGCAGCCGATATTCCGGGACAGGGGGCTGGGGAGAGCAGTACTTC. This chain links TRBV3-1 (or the pseudogene TRBV3-2) with TRBJ2-7, with TRBD1 matching 12 bases. The CDR3 sequence is 17 residues long. Germline V CDR1 and CDR2: LGHDT, YNNKEL (reference sequence). Trimming at V came to 4 bases and at J to 7 bases, leaving 14 bases not matched to a gene.

The rearrangement links TRBV2 to TRBJ1-5; D possibly corresponds to TRBD1 (5 bases). V lost 4 bases to trimming and J lost 0 bases, with 10 bases between them. Per germline, CDR1 SNHLY and CDR2 FYNNEI. The CDR3 length is 15 residues. The CDR3 nucleotides read TGTGCCAGCAGTGGTTGGGGGGTTAGCAATCAGCCCCAGCATTTT. Translation: CASSGWGVSNQPQHF.

The chain has TRBV5-1 and TRBJ2-6; TRBD2 agrees at 8 bases. The CDR3 extends over 16 amino acids. Germline V lookup: CDR1 SGHRS, CDR2 YFSETQ. The trim removed 0 bases at V and 1 base at J, leaving 0 bases unmatched. CDR3 sequence reads: CASSLVAGSGANVLTF. The DNA for the CDR3 is TGCGCCAGCAGCTTGGTAGCGGGATCTGGGGCCAACGTCCTGACTTTC.

About this clone itself: Germline and junction disagree at one end, which may indicate a read error. The V and J genes are TRBV27 and TRBJ2-3; 9 bases line up with TRBD2. The CDR3 runs to 15 residues. Germline V gives CDR1 MNHEY, CDR2 SMNVEV (reference sequence). This chain's CDR3 is CASTPQRGATHTQYF. The DNA for the CDR3 is TGTGCCAGCACACCCCAGCGGGGGGCCACACATACGCAGTATTTT.

The chain is built from TRBV9 and TRBJ1-2; tentatively, D is TRBD1 (6 bases). Trimming took off 0 bases at V and 8 bases at J, with 23 bases between the two ends. The CDR3 covers 17 residues. In germline, CDR1 is SGDLS, CDR2 YYNGEE. CDR3 in amino acids: CASSVGEGLGGTMGYTF. For the CDR3, the DNA is TGTGCCAGCAGCGTAGGAGAAGGGCTAGGGGGAACTATGGGCTACACCTTC. Full variable domain (missing parts from reference TRBV9 and TRBJ1-2): DSGVTQTPKHLITATGQRVTLRCSPRSGDLSVYWYQQSLDQGLQFLIQYYNGEERAKGNILERFSAQQFPDLHSELNLSSLELGDSALYFCASSVGEGLGGTMGYTFGSGTRLTVV.

This clone came up once. CDR3 sequence: CASSLGTLEQYF. The CDR3 DNA reads TGTGCCAGCAGCTTAGGGACACTCGAGCAGTACTTC. The rearrangement links TRBV7-2 to TRBJ2-7, with D tentatively TRBD1 (5 bases). Per the germline V gene, CDR1 is SGHTA and CDR2 is FQGNSA. The CDR3 has 12 amino acids. V shed 1 base and J shed 6 bases, with 7 bases lying between them.

The chain recombines TRBV5-1 with TRBJ2-2, with D perhaps matching TRBD2 (7 bases). The CDR3 is 15 amino acids. The germline CDR1 and CDR2 sequences are SGHRS and YFSETQ. V lost 0 bases and J 3 bases, leaving 9 bases between the germline ends. CDR3 protein: CASSLAGGYTGELFF. CDR3 DNA: TGCGCCAGCAGCTTGGCGGGGGGCTACACCGGGGAGCTGTTTTTT.

This clone was detected only once. The chain combines TRBV29-1 with TRBJ2-6, with D tentatively TRBD1 (6 bases). The CDR3 has 15 amino acids. V lost 5 bases, J lost 0 bases, and 11 bases lay in between. The germline V gene has CDR1 SQVTM and CDR2 ANQGSEA. DNA of the CDR3: TGCAGCGTTCGAGGACAGAACTCTGGGGCCAACGTCCTGACTTTC. Translated, it gives CSVRGQNSGANVLTF.

The V call is TRBV11-3, the J call TRBJ1-2; possibly TRBD1 for D (6 bases). CDR1 is SGHNT, CDR2 YENEEA, per germline. The CDR3 is 15 residues long. Trimming pared 1 base from V and 4 bases from J, leaving 13 bases between. As DNA, the CDR3 is TGTGCCAGCAGCTTAGGGCCAGACAGGTTCTATGGCTACACCTTC. This encodes CASSLGPDRFYGYTF.

V and J are TRBV11-1 and TRBJ1-6, with D perhaps TRBD1 (6 bases). The CDR3 totals 15 residues. Per germline, CDR1 SGHAT and CDR2 FQDESV (reference sequence). The V end was cut by 2 bases, the J end by 6 bases, with 11 bases between. CDR3 nucleotide sequence: TGTGCCAGCAGCTTAACTGCAGGGGCTAATTCACCCCTCCACTTT. This codes for CASSLTAGANSPLHF.

This sequence joins TRBV30 and TRBJ2-5, with a tentative D call TRBD2 (7 bases). The CDR3 contains 14 residues. The V and J ends lost 6 bases and 5 bases respectively, with 19 bases between them. The germline V gene encodes CDR1 GTSNPN and CDR2 SVGIG (reference sequence). The CDR3 DNA sequence: TGTGCCTGTCCCCTGGGGGGGGGCAGTGAGACCCAGTACTTC. As protein: CACPLGGGSETQYF.

The chain links TRBV7-9 to TRBJ1-2; the match to TRBD1 covers 7 bases. This CDR3 region has 16 residues. In germline, CDR1 is SEHNR, CDR2 FQNEAQ (reference sequence). V gave up 4 bases and J gave up 1 base; unmatched junction bases: 9. Here the CDR3 reads CASSWGQSELNYGYTF. The CDR3 region has the DNA TGTGCCAGCAGCTGGGGACAGAGCGAACTTAACTATGGCTACACCTTC.

V gene TRBV24-1 combines with J gene TRBJ2-7; the D is unclear. The CDR3 has 14 amino acids. Trimming took off 2 bases at V and 7 bases at J, with 14 bases between the two ends. Germline CDR1 reads KGHDR; CDR2 reads SFDVKD. The CDR3 spells CATSDWVAPWEQYF. The CDR3 DNA is TGTGCCACCAGTGATTGGGTAGCCCCCTGGGAGCAGTACTTC.